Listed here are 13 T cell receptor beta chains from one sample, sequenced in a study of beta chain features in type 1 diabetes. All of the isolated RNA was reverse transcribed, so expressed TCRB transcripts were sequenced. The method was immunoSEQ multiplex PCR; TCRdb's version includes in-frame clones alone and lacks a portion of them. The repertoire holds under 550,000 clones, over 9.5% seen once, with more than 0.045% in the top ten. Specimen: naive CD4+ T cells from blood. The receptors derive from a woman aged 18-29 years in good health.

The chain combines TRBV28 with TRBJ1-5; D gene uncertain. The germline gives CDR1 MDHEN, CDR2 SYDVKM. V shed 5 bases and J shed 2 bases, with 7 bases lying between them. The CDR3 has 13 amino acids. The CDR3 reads CASSVRGNQPQHF. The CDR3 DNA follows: TGTGCCAGCAGTGTAAGGGGCAATCAGCCCCAGCATTTT.

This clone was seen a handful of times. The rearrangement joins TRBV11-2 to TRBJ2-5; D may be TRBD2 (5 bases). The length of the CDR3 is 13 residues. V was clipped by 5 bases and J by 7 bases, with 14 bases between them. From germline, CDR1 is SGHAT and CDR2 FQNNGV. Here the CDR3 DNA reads TGTGCCAGCAGCCCCCGCCAACGGGGGACCCAGTACTTC. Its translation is CASSPRQRGTQYF.

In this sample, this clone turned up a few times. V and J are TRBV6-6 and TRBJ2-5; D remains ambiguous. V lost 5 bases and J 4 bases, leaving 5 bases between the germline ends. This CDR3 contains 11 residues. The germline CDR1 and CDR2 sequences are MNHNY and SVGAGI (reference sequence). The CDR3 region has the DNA TGTGCCAGCAGTCAAAGAGAGACCCAGTACTTC. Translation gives CASSQRETQYF.

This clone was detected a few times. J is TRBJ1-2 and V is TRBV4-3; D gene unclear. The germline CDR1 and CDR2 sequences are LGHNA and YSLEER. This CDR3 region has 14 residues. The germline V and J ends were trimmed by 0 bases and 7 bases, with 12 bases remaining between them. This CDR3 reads CASSQDWSEGGYTF. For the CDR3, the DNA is TGCGCCAGCAGCCAAGATTGGTCAGAAGGTGGCTACACCTTC.

The CDR3 spells CSVEDRGADTQYF. Written as DNA, the CDR3 is TGCAGCGTTGAGGACAGGGGCGCAGATACGCAGTATTTT. The chain recombines TRBV29-1 with TRBJ2-3; 9 positions agree with TRBD1. With V trimmed by 3 bases and J by 4 bases, 2 bases remained unmatched. Germline V gene lookup returns CDR1 SQVTM and CDR2 ANQGSEA. The CDR3 has 13 residues.

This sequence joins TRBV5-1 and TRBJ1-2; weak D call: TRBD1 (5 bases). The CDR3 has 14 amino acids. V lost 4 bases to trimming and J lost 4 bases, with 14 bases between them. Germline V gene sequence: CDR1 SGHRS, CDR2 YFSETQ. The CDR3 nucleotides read TGCGCCAGCAGCGCGGCAGGGTCCCCCTATGGCTACACCTTC. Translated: CASSAAGSPYGYTF.

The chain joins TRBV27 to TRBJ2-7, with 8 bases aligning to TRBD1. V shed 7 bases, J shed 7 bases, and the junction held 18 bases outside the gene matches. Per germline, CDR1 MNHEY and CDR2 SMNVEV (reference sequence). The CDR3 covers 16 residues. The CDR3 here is CASKPFPTGGQGEQYF. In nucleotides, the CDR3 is TGTGCCAGCAAGCCGTTCCCCACAGGGGGGCAGGGGGAGCAGTACTTC.

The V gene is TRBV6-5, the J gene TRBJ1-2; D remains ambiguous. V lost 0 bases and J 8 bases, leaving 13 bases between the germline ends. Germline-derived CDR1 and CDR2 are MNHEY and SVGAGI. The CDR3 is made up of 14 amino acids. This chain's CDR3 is CASSYSTLFGGYTF. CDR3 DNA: TGTGCCAGCAGTTACTCGACCCTCTTCGGCGGCTACACCTTC.

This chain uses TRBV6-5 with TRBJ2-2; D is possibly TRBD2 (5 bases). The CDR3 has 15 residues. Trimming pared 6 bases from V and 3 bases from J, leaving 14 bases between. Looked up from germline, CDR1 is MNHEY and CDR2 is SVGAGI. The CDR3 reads CASSVAQRDTGELFF. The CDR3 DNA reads TGTGCCAGCAGCGTGGCCCAGAGGGACACCGGGGAGCTGTTTTTT.

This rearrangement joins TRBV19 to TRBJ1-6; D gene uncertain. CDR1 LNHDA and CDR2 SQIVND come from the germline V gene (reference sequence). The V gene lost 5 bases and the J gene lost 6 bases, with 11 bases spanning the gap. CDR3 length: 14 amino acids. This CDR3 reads CASSRSPFNSPLHF. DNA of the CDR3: TGTGCCAGTAGTCGATCGCCATTTAATTCACCCCTCCACTTT.

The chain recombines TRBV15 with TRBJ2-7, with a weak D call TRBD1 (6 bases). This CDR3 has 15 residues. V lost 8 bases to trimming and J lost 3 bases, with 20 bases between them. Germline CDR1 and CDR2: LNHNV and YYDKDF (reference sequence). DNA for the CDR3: TGTGCCACCTCTGATGGGGGCCCGCCTGGCTACGAGCAGTACGTC. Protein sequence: CATSDGGPPGYEQYV.

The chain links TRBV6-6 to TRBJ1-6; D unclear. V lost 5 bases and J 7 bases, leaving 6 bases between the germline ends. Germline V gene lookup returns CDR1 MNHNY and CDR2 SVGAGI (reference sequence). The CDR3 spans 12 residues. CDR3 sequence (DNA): TGTGCCAGCAGTCGGCCGAATTCACCCCTCCACTTT. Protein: CASSRPNSPLHF.

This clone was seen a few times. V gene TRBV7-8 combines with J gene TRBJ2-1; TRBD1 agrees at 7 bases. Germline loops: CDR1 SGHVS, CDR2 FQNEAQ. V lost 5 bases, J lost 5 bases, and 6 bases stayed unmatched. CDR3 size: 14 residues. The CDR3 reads CASSAVQGHNEQFF. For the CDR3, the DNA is TGTGCCAGCAGCGCGGTACAGGGGCACAATGAGCAGTTCTTC.